Presented here are 9 T cell receptor beta chains from one specimen sequenced in a study of molecular identifiers for immune sequencing clone quantification (dated by TCRdb to the late 2010s). Library creation used PCR. The sample was run on an Illumina HiSeq 4000. The public reads were reanalyzed by TCRdb: fastp trimming at Q25, MiXCR alignment, in-frame beta chains only. When rows share a CDR3 protein, they turn into one entry using the most common DNA and genes. The sample data list about half a million distinct CDR3 sequences, and roughly 23% of these were observed just once. Of the sample, 0.7% to 0.95% is held by the ten largest clones. The specimen sequenced was naive CD8+ T cells from blood, with Jurkat cell RNA spiked in. This specimen's cell subset or site label, per the study, means: FACS-sorted CD8+CD4-CCR7+CD45RA+ naive T cells. Source of these receptors: a human donor in good health. Some libraries in this study had Jurkat cell RNA spiked in.

Regarding this clonotype: Being one base from a much bigger clone, this may be a read error. The V call is TRBV10-2, the J call TRBJ1-1; a possible D gene is TRBD1 (6 bases). This CDR3 spans 11 amino acids. Germline CDR1 and CDR2: WSHSY and SAAADI. The CDR3 loop is CASSATGGALF. CDR3 nucleotide sequence: TGCGCCAGCAGCGCGACAGGAGGGGCTCTCTTT.

This clonotype was recorded many times. The chain links TRBV7-3 to TRBJ2-5; 7 nucleotides align to TRBD2. Germline V lookup: CDR1 SGHTA, CDR2 FQGTGA. The CDR3 is 14 amino acids. With V trimmed by 1 base and J by 4 bases, 3 bases remained unmatched. CDR3 bases: TGTGCCAGCAGCTTAAGCGGGAGCGGAGAGACCCAGTACTTC. Translated: CASSLSGSGETQYF.

The chain carries TRBV4-3 and TRBJ2-7; D is uncertain. The V end was cut by 0 bases, the J end by 4 bases, with 13 bases between. CDR1 is LGHNA, CDR2 YSLEER, per germline. The CDR3 contains 15 residues. CDR3 DNA: TGCGCCAGCAGCCAAGACTTCGGCAGACCATACGAGCAGTACTTC. Translating it yields CASSQDFGRPYEQYF.

This clonotype was found a few times. The V gene is TRBV9, the J gene TRBJ1-1, with D possibly matching TRBD1 (5 bases). Germline CDR1 reads SGDLS; CDR2 reads YYNGEE. The V and J ends lost 0 bases and 5 bases respectively, with 14 bases between them. CDR3 size: 15 residues. In DNA form, the CDR3 reads TGTGCCAGCAGCGTAGGCAGGGATGGATGGACTGAAGCTTTCTTT. The encoded protein is CASSVGRDGWTEAFF.

This chain uses TRBV2 with TRBJ1-3; D not resolved. Germline V gives CDR1 SNHLY, CDR2 FYNNEI. The CDR3 consists of 16 residues. Trimming took 5 bases from V and 0 from J, leaving 14 bases between them. The CDR3 loop is CASSQESGSSGNTIYF. The CDR3 DNA reads TGTGCCAGCAGTCAAGAAAGCGGGTCCTCTGGAAACACCATATATTTT.

A note on this clonotype: An end of the junction differs from the germline gene, which may be a read error. V and J are TRBV27 and TRBJ2-7, with 7 bases matching TRBD1. The CDR3 spans 15 residues. Germline V gives CDR1 MNHEY, CDR2 SMNVEV (reference sequence). The chain's CDR3 is CASSYRGSSSHEQYF. The DNA of the CDR3 is TGTGCCAGCAGTTACAGGGGCTCAAGCTCCCACGAGCAGTACTTC.

This clonotype was detected ten times or more. The chain joins TRBV20-1 to TRBJ1-1; a possible D gene is TRBD1 (6 bases). V was pared by 0 bases and J by 6 bases, with 17 bases between. The CDR3 length is 15 residues. Germline V gene lookup returns CDR1 DFQATT and CDR2 SNEGSKA (reference sequence). CDR3 sequence: CSARDWGAGTSEAFF. In DNA, the CDR3 is TGCAGTGCTAGAGACTGGGGGGCGGGCACGTCTGAAGCTTTCTTT.

This clonotype has a count of ten or more. The chain employs TRBV19 and TRBJ2-7, with D possibly being TRBD1 or TRBD2 (5 bases each). CDR1 LNHDA and CDR2 SQIVND come from the germline V gene (reference sequence). V lost 6 bases and J 4 bases, leaving 13 bases between the germline ends. This CDR3 is 13 amino acids long. CDR3 region: CASSPGPGYEQYF. Here the CDR3 DNA reads TGTGCCAGTAGCCCGGGACCGGGATACGAGCAGTACTTC.

This clonotype has at least ten counts. The chain recombines TRBV9 with TRBJ2-3; 8 bases line up with TRBD2. Germline lookup yields CDR1 SGDLS and CDR2 YYNGEE. The V segment lost 0 bases and the J segment 2 bases; nucleotides outside the gene matches: 11. The CDR3 has 18 residues. In DNA form, the CDR3 reads TGTGCCAGCAGCGTAGCTACGAGGGGGACTAGTTACACAGATACGCAGTATTTT. Its translation: CASSVATRGTSYTDTQYF. The full variable domain, in which reference TRBV9 and TRBJ2-3 provide the parts outside the CDR3, is DSGVTQTPKHLITATGQRVTLRCSPRSGDLSVYWYQQSLDQGLQFLIQYYNGEERAKGNILERFSAQQFPDLHSELNLSSLELGDSALYFCASSVATRGTSYTDTQYFGPGTRLTVL.